The 26 T cell receptor beta chains presented below share a single source sample, sequenced in a study of blood T cell repertoires in COVID-19. Data came from immunoSEQ multiplex PCR; TCRdb stores just in-frame clones and leaves some out. The sample lists some 150,000 clones, over 75% occurring once. The material sequenced was peripheral blood. The receptors shown here come from a man in his sixties with active or convalescent COVID-19.

The chain joins TRBV28 to TRBJ2-7, with a possible D match to TRBD2 (6 bases). The germline CDR1 and CDR2 sequences are MDHEN and SYDVKM. V was cut by 9 bases and J by 3 bases, with 21 bases left in between. The CDR3 extends over 15 amino acids. The CDR3 nucleotides are TGTGCCAGTAACGGTGGGGGACTCGTTGTCTACGAGCAGTACTTC. Amino acids: CASNGGGLVVYEQYF.

The chain has TRBV7-3 and TRBJ2-6; D not resolved. Trimming stripped 1 base from V and 4 bases from J, with 8 bases between. Germline V gene lookup returns CDR1 SGHTA and CDR2 FQGTGA. This CDR3 is 15 amino acids long. The CDR3 spells CASSLKHPGANVLTF. CDR3 in DNA: TGTGCCAGCAGCTTAAAGCATCCCGGGGCCAACGTCCTGACTTTC.

The chain couples TRBV27 to TRBJ1-4; the match to TRBD1 covers 10 bases. Germline-derived CDR1 and CDR2 are MNHEY and SMNVEV (reference sequence). Trimming at V came to 6 bases and at J to 10 bases, leaving 8 bases not matched to a gene. The CDR3 is 14 amino acids. The CDR3: CASSTGTGDGKLFF. CDR3 bases: TGTGCCAGCAGCACCGGGACAGGGGACGGAAAACTGTTTTTT.

This clone has a handful of counts. The V call is TRBV4-3, the J call TRBJ2-5, with D possibly TRBD1 on 6 matching bases. Germline CDR1 and CDR2: LGHNA and YSLEER. CDR3 size: 16 residues. The germline V and J ends were trimmed by 1 base and 5 bases, with 17 bases remaining between them. The CDR3 region is CASSQGSGEGWETQYF. CDR3 coding DNA: TGCGCCAGCAGCCAAGGATCAGGGGAAGGGTGGGAGACCCAGTACTTC.

The V call is TRBV7-6, the J call TRBJ2-7; 8 bases line up with TRBD2. The CDR3 spans 15 residues. Germline-derived CDR1 and CDR2 are SGHVS and FNYEAQ. With V trimmed by 1 base and J by 4 bases, 6 bases remained unmatched. The CDR3 bases are TGTGCCAGCAGCTTAGTGGAAGGACTAGCTTACGAGCAGTACTTC. It encodes CASSLVEGLAYEQYF.

The chain employs TRBV4-1 and TRBJ1-1, with D possibly TRBD1 on 5 matching bases. The CDR3 runs to 15 residues. V was shortened by 2 bases and J by 11 bases, with 21 bases between the two germline ends. Germline CDR1 reads MGHRA; CDR2 reads YSYEKL. The CDR3 coding sequence is TGCGCCAGCAGCCAACCCACAGGAGGGCCCGCCGGGGCTTTCTTT. It yields the protein CASSQPTGGPAGAFF.

This chain joins TRBV5-1 and TRBJ2-6; a weak D match, TRBD2 (5 bases). V gave up 7 bases and J gave up 3 bases, with 5 bases separating them. This CDR3 has 12 residues. From germline, CDR1 is SGHRS and CDR2 YFSETQ. The CDR3 sequence is CASGSGANVLTF. The CDR3 bases are TGCGCCAGCGGGAGTGGGGCCAACGTCCTGACTTTC.

The chain recombines TRBV3-1 (or the pseudogene TRBV3-2) with TRBJ2-7; D is possibly TRBD2 (6 bases). Germline V gene lookup returns CDR1 LGHDT and CDR2 YNNKEL (reference sequence). V dropped 4 bases and J dropped 3 bases, with 16 bases sitting between them. This CDR3 spans 15 amino acids. CDR3 coding DNA: TGTGCCAGCAGCCGGCCGGGACTCTTATACTACGAGCAGTACTTC. The encoded protein is CASSRPGLLYYEQYF.

A few counts support this clone. This chain uses TRBV11-2 with TRBJ1-2; no clear D. The CDR3 is made up of 13 amino acids. The V gene lost 7 bases and the J gene lost 7 bases, with 16 bases spanning the gap. CDR1 is SGHAT, CDR2 FQNNGV, per germline. The CDR3 DNA reads TGTGCCAGCACGCCGGGTCGGGGTAGTGGCTACACCTTC. Translated: CASTPGRGSGYTF.

The chain uses TRBV11-2 and TRBJ2-1; D possibly corresponds to TRBD2 (5 bases). Germline lookup yields CDR1 SGHAT and CDR2 FQNNGV. Trimming pared 6 bases from V and 12 bases from J, leaving 33 bases between. This CDR3 comprises 18 residues. CDR3 DNA: TGTGCCAGCAGGGGGATTTATAGTGGGCCTGCGTACAATGAGGGGCAGTTCTTC. Translating it yields CASRGIYSGPAYNEGQFF.

This clone is a singleton in its sample. J is TRBJ2-2 and V is TRBV6-5; D possibly corresponds to TRBD1 (6 bases). Germline lookup yields CDR1 MNHEY and CDR2 SVGAGI. The CDR3 is 13 amino acids. V was clipped by 6 bases and J by 7 bases, with 12 bases between them. CDR3 protein: CASRVGGIGELFF. Here the CDR3 DNA reads TGTGCCAGCAGGGTAGGGGGAATCGGGGAGCTGTTTTTT.

V usage is TRBV10-3 and J usage is TRBJ2-3; no definite D call. The CDR3 consists of 13 residues. Germline V lookup: CDR1 ENHRY, CDR2 SYGVKD. The germline V and J ends were trimmed by 10 bases and 0 bases, with 11 bases remaining between them. In nucleotides, the CDR3 is TGTGCCACCCCGGGTCGGAGCACAGATACGCAGTATTTT. This codes for CATPGRSTDTQYF.

V is TRBV19 and J is TRBJ2-1; 10 bases align to TRBD2. Germline CDR1 and CDR2: LNHDA and SQIVND (reference sequence). The CDR3 has 16 residues. V shed 2 bases and J 4 bases; nucleotides not matched to a gene: 5. The CDR3 reads CASSIYGLAAYNEQFF. CDR3 nucleotides: TGTGCCAGTAGTATATACGGACTAGCGGCGTACAATGAGCAGTTCTTC.

The chain links TRBV5-1 to TRBJ2-5; D possibly corresponds to TRBD2 (5 bases). The CDR3 extends over 15 amino acids. The V end lost 0 bases, the J end lost 5 bases, and 14 bases lay between the germline ends. Germline CDR1 is SGHRS and CDR2 is YFSETQ. The CDR3 nucleotides are TGCGCCAGCAGCTTGGGAGGGCCCCCGAGGGAGACCCAGTACTTC. Translation gives CASSLGGPPRETQYF. The entire variable domain, with the rest obtained from reference TRBV5-1 and TRBJ2-5, is as follows: KAGVTQTPRYLIKTRGQQVTLSCSPISGHRSVSWYQQTPGQGLQFLFEYFSETQRNKGNFPGRFSGRQFSNSRSEMNVSTLELGDSALYLCASSLGGPPRETQYFGPGTRLLVL.

This CDR3 reads CASSVARDRGLYSPLHF. CDR3 in DNA: TGTGCCAGCAGCGTAGCCCGGGACAGGGGACTTTATTCACCCCTCCACTTT. The V gene is TRBV9, the J gene TRBJ1-6, with 10 bases matching TRBD1. The CDR3 length is 17 residues. V dropped 0 bases and J dropped 8; count of bases not matched to a gene: 8. CDR1 and CDR2 from the germline V gene are SGDLS and YYNGEE.

The J gene is TRBJ2-5, the V gene TRBV13, with 9 positions matching TRBD1. Trimming removed 5 bases from V and 3 bases from J; junction bases left unmatched: 7. CDR1 and CDR2 (germline): PRHDT, FYEKMQ (reference sequence). The CDR3 covers 15 residues. The CDR3 DNA reads as TGTGCCAGCAGCCACCGGGACAGGGAAAAAGAGACCCAGTACTTC. This codes for CASSHRDREKETQYF.

V and J are TRBV4-2 and TRBJ1-5, with 8 bases aligning to TRBD1. There are 15 residues in the CDR3. V trimming: 2 bases; J trimming: 7 bases; junction bases outside the gene matches: 7. Per the germline V gene, CDR1 is LGHNA and CDR2 is YNFKEQ. CDR3 protein: CASSQQDRASQPQHF. In DNA, the CDR3 is TGTGCCAGCAGCCAACAGGACAGGGCAAGCCAGCCCCAGCATTTT.

V and J are TRBV6-5 and TRBJ1-3; D uncertain. The CDR3 runs to 13 residues. Deletions cut 4 bases from V and 3 bases from J, with 7 bases between. Germline loops: CDR1 MNHEY, CDR2 SVGAGI. The CDR3 loop is CASSSRGGNTIYF. In nucleotides, the CDR3 is TGTGCCAGCAGTTCCCGGGGTGGAAACACCATATATTTT.

The chain carries TRBV27 and TRBJ2-7; TRBD2 aligns across 10 bases. Germline assignment: CDR1 MNHEY and CDR2 SMNVEV (reference sequence). The CDR3 totals 14 residues. V was pared by 5 bases and J by 1 base, with 2 bases of the junction left unmatched. The CDR3 loop reads CASSLSGRSYEQYF. The CDR3 DNA reads as TGTGCCAGCAGTCTTAGCGGGAGGTCCTACGAGCAGTACTTC.

The chain has TRBV18 and TRBJ1-5, with 7 bases aligning to TRBD1. The CDR3 is 14 amino acids. V lost 5 bases and J lost 6; bases outside the gene matches: 7. Germline CDR1 is KGHSH and CDR2 is LQKENI. The CDR3 sequence is CASSAGRGTQPQHF. The CDR3 region has the DNA TGTGCCAGCTCAGCAGGCAGGGGGACTCAGCCCCAGCATTTT.

The sample holds one count of this clone. V usage is TRBV21-1 and J usage is TRBJ2-2; the tabulated D call, TRBD2, remains unverified against the DNA. TRBV21-1 is designated a pseudogene. The CDR3 runs 18 residues. CDR3 in amino acids: CASSKALHGGGNTGELFF. The DNA of the CDR3 is TGTGCCAGCAGCAAAGCGCTCCACGGGGGGGGGAACACCGGGGAGCTGTTTTTT.

The chain links TRBV7-2 to TRBJ2-1, with TRBD2 identical over 8 bases. This CDR3 region has 14 residues. Trimming cost V 8 bases and J 7 bases; bases outside gene matches: 10. The germline V gene encodes CDR1 SGHTA and CDR2 FQGNSA. The CDR3 spells CASAGVREANEQFF. The CDR3 DNA reads TGTGCCAGCGCCGGGGTGCGGGAGGCGAATGAGCAGTTCTTC.

The J gene is TRBJ1-2, the V gene TRBV19; no firm D call. The CDR3 runs 13 residues. Germline V lookup: CDR1 LNHDA, CDR2 SQIVND (reference sequence). V lost 1 base to trimming and J lost 8 bases, with 11 bases between them. In DNA, the CDR3 is TGTGCCAGTAGTATAGGGACTTCGGAGGGCTACACCTTC. Its protein is CASSIGTSEGYTF.

The chain couples TRBV7-9 to TRBJ2-7; the match to TRBD2 covers 10 bases. Trimming cost V 8 bases and J 4 bases; bases outside gene matches: 5. The CDR3 extends over 13 amino acids. Per germline, CDR1 SEHNR and CDR2 FQNEAQ (reference sequence). The CDR3 DNA sequence: TGTGCCAGCGAAGGACTAGCGGCTTACGAGCAGTACTTC. It yields the protein CASEGLAAYEQYF.

The sample holds a few counts of this clone. The chain carries TRBV4-2 and TRBJ2-1; TRBD2 might be the D (7 bases). The CDR3 length is 14 residues. Between the trimmed V and J ends, which lost 5 bases and 6 bases, there was a span of 14 bases. Looked up from germline, CDR1 is LGHNA and CDR2 is YNFKEQ. The CDR3 bases are TGTGCCAGCAGCGGTCCAGGGGAGGGCAATGAGCAGTTCTTC. Residues: CASSGPGEGNEQFF.

The chain links TRBV10-3 to TRBJ2-3; possible D gene TRBD2, 6 bases. Germline V gene sequence: CDR1 ENHRY, CDR2 SYGVKD. V was cut by 3 bases and J by 6 bases, with 22 bases left in between. The CDR3 length is 17 residues. The CDR3 DNA follows: TGTGCCATCAGTGACCTCGGGACTGGGGGGTTGGGGGATACGCAGTATTTT. Protein product: CAISDLGTGGLGDTQYF.